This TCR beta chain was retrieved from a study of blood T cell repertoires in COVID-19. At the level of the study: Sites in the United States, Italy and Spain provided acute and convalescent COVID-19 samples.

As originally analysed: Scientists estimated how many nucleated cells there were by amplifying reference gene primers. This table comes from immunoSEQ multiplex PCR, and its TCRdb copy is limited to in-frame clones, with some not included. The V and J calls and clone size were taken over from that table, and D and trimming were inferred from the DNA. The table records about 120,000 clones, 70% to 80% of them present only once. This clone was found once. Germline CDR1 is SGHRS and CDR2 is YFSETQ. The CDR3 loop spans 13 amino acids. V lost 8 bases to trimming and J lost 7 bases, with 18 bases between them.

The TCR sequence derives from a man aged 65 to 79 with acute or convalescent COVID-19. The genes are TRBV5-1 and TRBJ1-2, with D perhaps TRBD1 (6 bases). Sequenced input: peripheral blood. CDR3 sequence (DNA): TGCGCCAGTAGCCTGTGGGGGCTGAGTGGCTACACCTTC. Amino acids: CASSLWGLSGYTF. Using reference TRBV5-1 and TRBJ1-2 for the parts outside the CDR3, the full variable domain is KAGVTQTPRYLIKTRGQQVTLSCSPISGHRSVSWYQQTPGQGLQFLFEYFSETQRNKGNFPGRFSGRQFSNSRSEMNVSTLELGDSALYLCASSLWGLSGYTFGSGTRLTVV.